This entry describes one TCR beta chain. This record belongs to a study of blood T cell repertoires in COVID-19. This table comes from immunoSEQ multiplex PCR, and its TCRdb copy is limited to in-frame clones, with some not included. The table has 250,000 to 350,000 clones, over 80% seen once; the top ten hold 5.5% to 8%. V lost 5 bases, J lost 4 bases, and 11 bases stayed unmatched. The length of the CDR3 is 16 residues. Germline V lookup: CDR1 SGHAT, CDR2 FQNNGV. V gene TRBV11-2 combines with J gene TRBJ1-3, with 7 bases that match TRBD1. The source of this sequence is a woman aged 50 to 65 with COVID-19, enrolled during active disease. Material for sequencing was peripheral blood. The CDR3 reads CASSPYEGAPGNTIYF. In DNA, the CDR3 is TGTGCCAGCAGCCCATACGAGGGGGCGCCCGGAAACACCATATATTTT.